Each of the 5 T cell receptor beta chains below was sequenced from the same sample in a study of blood T cell repertoires in COVID-19. The method was immunoSEQ multiplex PCR; TCRdb's version includes in-frame clones alone and lacks a portion of them. The sample lists about 380,000 clones, around 90% occurring once. Specimen: PBMCs or T cells enriched from blood (not recorded which). The receptors originated from a woman younger than 35 who had recovered from COVID-19.

The rearrangement uses TRBV5-6 and TRBJ1-4, with a tentative D call TRBD1 (5 bases). V was pared by 1 base and J by 5 bases, with 9 bases between. This CDR3 is built from 14 residues. Germline loops: CDR1 SGHDT, CDR2 YYEEEE. The CDR3 DNA sequence: TGTGCCAGCAGCTTGCAGGGTTTAAATGAAAAACTGTTTTTT. It is translated as CASSLQGLNEKLFF.

The chain joins TRBV27 to TRBJ1-4; weak D call: TRBD1 (5 bases). V dropped 0 bases and J dropped 8 bases, with 10 bases sitting between them. Germline-derived CDR1 and CDR2 are MNHEY and SMNVEV (reference sequence). There are 14 residues in the CDR3. DNA of the CDR3: TGTGCCAGCAGTTTATCCCCAGGGCTCGAAAAACTGTTTTTT. Its translation: CASSLSPGLEKLFF.

V and J are TRBV7-8 and TRBJ1-6; weak D call: TRBD1 (6 bases). Germline assignment: CDR1 SGHVS and CDR2 FQNEAQ. Deletions cut 2 bases from V and 0 bases from J, with 23 bases between. The CDR3 spans 21 residues. The CDR3, as DNA: TGTGCCAGCAGCTTATTCACAGGGCACAAAGTGAGGGGCTCCTATAATTCACCCCTCCACTTT. Its translation: CASSLFTGHKVRGSYNSPLHF.

This clone was recorded only once. The genes are TRBV3-1 (or the pseudogene TRBV3-2) and TRBJ2-1; TRBD2 agrees at 7 bases. The CDR3 has 17 residues. CDR1 is LGHDT, CDR2 YNNKEL, per germline (reference sequence). After removal of 0 bases from V and 6 bases from J, the junction contained 11 bases not matched to a gene. The CDR3 loop is CASSQDREAGSGNEQFF. The CDR3 DNA reads as TGTGCCAGCAGCCAAGATCGGGAGGCAGGGAGTGGCAATGAGCAGTTCTTC.

This chain uses TRBV5-5 with TRBJ2-2, with D perhaps matching TRBD2 (5 bases). The CDR3 is 13 residues long. V was shortened by 4 bases and J by 9 bases, with 13 bases between the two germline ends. Germline loops: CDR1 SGHKS, CDR2 YYEKEE (reference sequence). CDR3 bases: TGTGCCAGCAGCGAGGGAACGGCGTGGGAGCTGTTTTTT. Residues: CASSEGTAWELFF.